This TCR beta chain was captured in a study of blood T cell repertoires in COVID-19. This CDR3 contains 17 residues. V was clipped by 3 bases and J by 0 bases; unmatched bases: 8. Germline values: CDR1 MNHEY, CDR2 SMNVEV (reference sequence). The table came from immunoSEQ multiplex PCR; TCRdb's copy has only in-frame clones and leaves some out. The repertoire holds about 140,000 clones, with roughly 85% as singletons. The sequencing input was peripheral blood. The rearrangement uses TRBV27 and TRBJ2-3; 8 bases align to TRBD2. The TCR originated in a man in his fifties with acute or convalescent COVID-19. CDR3 sequence reads: CASSFSSGGWSTDTQYF. As DNA, the CDR3 is TGTGCCAGCAGTTTCTCCAGCGGGGGATGGAGCACAGATACGCAGTATTTT.